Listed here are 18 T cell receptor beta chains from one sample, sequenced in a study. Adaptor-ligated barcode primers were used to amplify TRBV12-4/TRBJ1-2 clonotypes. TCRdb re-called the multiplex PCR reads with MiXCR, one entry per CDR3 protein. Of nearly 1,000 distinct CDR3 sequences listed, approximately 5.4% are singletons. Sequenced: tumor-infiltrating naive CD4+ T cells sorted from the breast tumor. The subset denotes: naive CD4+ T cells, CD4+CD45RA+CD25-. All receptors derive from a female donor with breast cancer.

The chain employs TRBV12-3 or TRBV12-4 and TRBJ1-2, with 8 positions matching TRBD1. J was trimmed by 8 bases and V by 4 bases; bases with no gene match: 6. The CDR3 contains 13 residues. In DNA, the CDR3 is TGTGCCAGCAGTTGGACAGGGACGGAAGGCTACACCTTC. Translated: CASSWTGTEGYTF.

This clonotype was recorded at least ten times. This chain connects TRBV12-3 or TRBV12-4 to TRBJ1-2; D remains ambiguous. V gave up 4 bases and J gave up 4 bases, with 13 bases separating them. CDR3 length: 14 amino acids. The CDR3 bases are TGTGCCAGCAGTTCCACCCAGGCGGGCTATGGCTACACCTTC. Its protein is CASSSTQAGYGYTF.

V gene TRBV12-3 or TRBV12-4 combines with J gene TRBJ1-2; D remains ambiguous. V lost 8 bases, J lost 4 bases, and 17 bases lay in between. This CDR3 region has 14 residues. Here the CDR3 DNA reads TGTGCCAGCGGAGACGGGTTCTCGGGCTATGGCTACACCTTC. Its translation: CASGDGFSGYGYTF.

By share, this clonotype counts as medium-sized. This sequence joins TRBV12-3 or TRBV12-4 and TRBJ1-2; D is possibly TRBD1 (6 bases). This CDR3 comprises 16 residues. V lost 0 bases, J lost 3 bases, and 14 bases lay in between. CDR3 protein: CASSLAMSGADYGYTF. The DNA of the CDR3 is TGTGCCAGCAGTTTAGCGATGTCAGGGGCGGACTATGGCTACACCTTC.

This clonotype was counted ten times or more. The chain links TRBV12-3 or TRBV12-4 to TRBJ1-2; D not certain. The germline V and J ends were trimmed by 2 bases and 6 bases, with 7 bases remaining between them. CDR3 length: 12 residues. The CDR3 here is CASSLRENGYTF. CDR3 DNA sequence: TGTGCCAGCAGTTTAAGGGAGAATGGCTACACCTTC.

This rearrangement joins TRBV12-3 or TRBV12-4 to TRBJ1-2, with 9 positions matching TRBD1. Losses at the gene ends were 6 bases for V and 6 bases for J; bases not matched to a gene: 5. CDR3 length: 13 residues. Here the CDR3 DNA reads TGTGCCAGCAGACGGGACAGGGAGCATGGCTACACCTTC. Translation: CASRRDREHGYTF.

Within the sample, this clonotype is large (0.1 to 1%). The CDR3 reads CASSYYSTGTYTF. The DNA for the CDR3 is TGTGCCAGCAGTTACTACTCCACCGGGACCTACACCTTC. The chain has TRBV12-3 or TRBV12-4 and TRBJ1-2; possible D gene TRBD1, 5 bases. This CDR3 spans 13 amino acids. Between the trimmed V and J ends, which lost 4 bases and 10 bases, there was a span of 16 bases.

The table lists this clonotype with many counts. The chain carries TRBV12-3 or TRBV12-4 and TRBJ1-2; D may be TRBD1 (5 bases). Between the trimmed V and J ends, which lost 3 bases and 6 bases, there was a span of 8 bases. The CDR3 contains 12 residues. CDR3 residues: CASSFRDHGYTF. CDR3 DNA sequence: TGTGCCAGCAGTTTCAGGGACCATGGCTACACCTTC.

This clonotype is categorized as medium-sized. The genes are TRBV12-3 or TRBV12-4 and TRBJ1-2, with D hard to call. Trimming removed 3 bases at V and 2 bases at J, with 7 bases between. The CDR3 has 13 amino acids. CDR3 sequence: CASSFAQNYGYTF. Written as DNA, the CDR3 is TGTGCCAGCAGTTTTGCACAGAACTATGGCTACACCTTC.

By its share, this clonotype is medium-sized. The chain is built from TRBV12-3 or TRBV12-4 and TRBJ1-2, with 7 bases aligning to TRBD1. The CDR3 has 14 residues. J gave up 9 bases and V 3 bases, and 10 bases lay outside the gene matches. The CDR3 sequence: CASSLEGQSGSYTF. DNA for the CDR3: TGTGCCAGCAGTTTGGAGGGACAGTCGGGAAGCTACACCTTC.

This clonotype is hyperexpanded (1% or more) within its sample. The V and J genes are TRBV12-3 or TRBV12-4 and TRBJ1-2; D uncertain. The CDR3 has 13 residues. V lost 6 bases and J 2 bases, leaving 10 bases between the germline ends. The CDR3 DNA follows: TGTGCCAGCAGCTTTGGGCAAAACTATGGCTACACCTTC. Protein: CASSFGQNYGYTF.

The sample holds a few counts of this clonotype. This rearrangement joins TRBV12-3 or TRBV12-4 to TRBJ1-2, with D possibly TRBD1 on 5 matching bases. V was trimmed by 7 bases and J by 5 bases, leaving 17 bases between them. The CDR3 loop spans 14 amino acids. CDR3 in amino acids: CASTERGTRYGYTF. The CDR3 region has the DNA TGTGCCAGCACCGAGAGAGGGACGCGTTATGGCTACACCTTC.

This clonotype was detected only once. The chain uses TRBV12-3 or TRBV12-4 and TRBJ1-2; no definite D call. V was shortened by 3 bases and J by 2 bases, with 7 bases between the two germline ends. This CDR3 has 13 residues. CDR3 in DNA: TGTGCCAGCAGTTTGCGGGAAAACTATGGCTACACCTTC. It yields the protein CASSLRENYGYTF.

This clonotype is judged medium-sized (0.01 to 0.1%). The CDR3 protein is CASSLSRSYGYTF. CDR3 nucleotide sequence: TGTGCCAGCAGTTTATCCAGGAGCTATGGCTACACCTTC. The chain uses TRBV12-3 or TRBV12-4 and TRBJ1-2; no definite D call. This CDR3 spans 13 amino acids. The V end lost 2 bases, the J end lost 4 bases, and 8 bases lay between the germline ends.

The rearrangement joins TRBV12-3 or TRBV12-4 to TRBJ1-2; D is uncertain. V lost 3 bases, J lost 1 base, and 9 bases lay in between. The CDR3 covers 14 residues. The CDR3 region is CASSFRIVNYGYTF. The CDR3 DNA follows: TGTGCCAGCAGTTTCCGCATTGTTAACTATGGCTACACCTTC.

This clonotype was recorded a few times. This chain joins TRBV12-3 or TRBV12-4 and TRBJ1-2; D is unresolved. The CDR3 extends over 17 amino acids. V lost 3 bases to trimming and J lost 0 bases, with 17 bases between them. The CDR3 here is CASSFYLQRDTNYGYTF. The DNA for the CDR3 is TGTGCCAGCAGTTTCTATTTACAGAGAGATACTAACTATGGCTACACCTTC.

CDR3 residues: CASSLNTRETTF. For the CDR3, the DNA is TGTGCCAGCAGTTTAAACACCCGGGAGACTACCTTC. This sequence joins TRBV12-3 or TRBV12-4 and TRBJ1-2; D remains unclear. V dropped 2 bases and J dropped 14 bases, with 15 bases sitting between them. The CDR3 has 12 amino acids.

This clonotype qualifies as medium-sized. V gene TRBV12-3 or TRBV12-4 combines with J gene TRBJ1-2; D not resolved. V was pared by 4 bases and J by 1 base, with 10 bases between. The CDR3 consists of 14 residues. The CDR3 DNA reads TGTGCCAGCAGTTCAGGACTGGGTAACTATGGCTACACCTTC. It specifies CASSSGLGNYGYTF.